What follows describes a single T cell receptor beta chain. The PCR ran on 60 Vbeta and 13 Jbeta primers. The table came from immunoSEQ multiplex PCR; TCRdb's copy has only in-frame clones and leaves some out. The data contain 95,000 to 100,000 clones, roughly three quarters of them singletons. These data originate in a study of cytomegalovirus exposure and HLA in healthy donors. About the study: Earlier, 100 million to 130 million unique TCR beta sequences were recovered from about 200 million T cells by an analysis. An early release of data contained 80 million to 85 million unique TCRs, which came from HLA-typed donors.

The sequence was obtained from a female donor in good health and CMV-seronegative. The specimen was PBMCs.

Written as DNA, the CDR3 is TGTGCCAGCAGCTTTACTAGCGGGGGTAACACCGGGGAGCTGTTTTTT. It is translated as CASSFTSGGNTGELFF. The J gene is TRBJ2-2, the V gene TRBV11-2; TRBD2 matches at 11 bases. The germline gives CDR1 SGHAT, CDR2 FQNNGV. This CDR3 has 16 amino acids. The V segment lost 3 bases and the J segment 2 bases; nucleotides outside the gene matches: 2.